The 28 T cell receptor beta chains below come from one sample, sequenced in a study of T cells in Graves' hyperthyroidism and ophthalmopathy. Researchers amplified the TCR beta CDR3 regions from RNA transcripts. The TCR CDR3 was amplified in a first-round RT-PCR using the HTBI primer set. TCRdb passed the multiplex PCR reads through MiXCR, listing each CDR3 protein once. The sample records 350,000 or so distinct CDR3 sequences, roughly 18% being singletons. The sample was blood. These receptor sequences come from a woman in her 50s with Graves' hyperthyroidism.

This clonotype was counted many times. The V and J genes are TRBV7-2 and TRBJ2-1; no clear D. The V gene's germline CDR1 is SGHTA and CDR2 FQGNSA. CDR3 size: 13 residues. The V and J ends lost 5 bases and 9 bases respectively, with 14 bases between them. The CDR3 bases are TGTGCCAGCAGCGAAGGCCTAGAAATTGAGCAGTTCTTC. Amino acid sequence: CASSEGLEIEQFF.

This clonotype was counted many times. This rearrangement joins TRBV6-2 or TRBV6-3 to TRBJ2-5; 7 bases agree with TRBD2. The ends lost 5 bases at V and 2 bases at J; junction bases unmatched: 2. This CDR3 region has 13 residues. Germline CDR1 and CDR2: MNHEY and SVGEGT. The chain's CDR3 is CASSKLAQETQYF. DNA of the CDR3: TGTGCCAGCAGTAAACTAGCGCAAGAGACCCAGTACTTC.

The chain has TRBV2 and TRBJ2-7, with D unclear. CDR3 size: 11 residues. CDR1 is SNHLY, CDR2 FYNNEI, per germline. The ends were cut back, 2 bases at V and 6 bases at J, with 5 bases in the middle. CDR3 region: CASSESGEQYF. The CDR3 nucleotides read TGTGCCAGCAGTGAATCGGGCGAGCAGTACTTC.

V usage is TRBV19 and J usage is TRBJ2-2; D call uncertain. Germline CDR1 and CDR2: LNHDA and SQIVND (reference sequence). V lost 4 bases, J lost 5 bases, and 5 bases lay in between. The CDR3 has 12 amino acids. In DNA, the CDR3 is TGTGCCAGTAGTACGGAAACCGGGGAGCTGTTTTTT. The encoded protein is CASSTETGELFF.

This clonotype was seen only a few times. V and J are TRBV9 and TRBJ2-1, with D unclear. V lost 0 bases and J 0 bases, leaving 4 bases between the germline ends. From germline, CDR1 is SGDLS and CDR2 YYNGEE. The CDR3 covers 14 residues. CDR3 sequence reads: CASSVAGSYNEQFF. The CDR3 DNA reads as TGTGCCAGCAGCGTAGCTGGCTCCTACAATGAGCAGTTCTTC.

The chain employs TRBV13 and TRBJ2-1; TRBD2 might be the D (6 bases). Germline CDR1 and CDR2: PRHDT and FYEKMQ (reference sequence). Trimming removed 5 bases at V and 1 base at J, with 12 bases between. The CDR3 covers 15 residues. This CDR3 is CASSVSGASYNEQFF. The DNA for the CDR3 is TGTGCCAGCAGCGTTAGCGGAGCGTCCTACAATGAGCAGTTCTTC.

This sequence joins TRBV29-1 and TRBJ2-2, with D maybe TRBD2 (6 bases). From germline, CDR1 is SQVTM and CDR2 ANQGSEA. V was cut by 4 bases and J by 7 bases, with 16 bases left in between. The CDR3 spans 14 residues. The CDR3 region is CSVVDPGEGGELFF. CDR3 sequence (DNA): TGCAGCGTTGTAGATCCGGGAGAGGGCGGGGAGCTGTTTTTT.

The CDR3 region has the DNA TGTGCCAGCAGGGTGACTCTTCTAGCCAAAAACATTCAGTACTTC. Amino acid sequence: CASRVTLLAKNIQYF. The V call is TRBV6-1, the J call TRBJ2-4, with unresolved D. V lost 6 bases to trimming and J lost 0 bases, with 12 bases between them. The CDR3 sequence is 15 residues long. Germline V gene data show CDR1 as MNHNS and CDR2 as SASEGT.

This chain joins TRBV6-1 and TRBJ1-5; D is uncertain. Trimming took off 4 bases at V and 7 bases at J, with 14 bases between the two ends. CDR1 and CDR2 (germline): MNHNS, SASEGT. CDR3 size: 14 residues. The CDR3: CASSAERTAQPQHF. In DNA form, the CDR3 reads TGTGCCAGCAGTGCCGAACGGACTGCCCAGCCCCAGCATTTT.

The sample holds many counts of this clonotype. The J gene is TRBJ1-1, the V gene TRBV27; D is uncertain. Germline values: CDR1 MNHEY, CDR2 SMNVEV (reference sequence). This CDR3 contains 13 residues. V lost 4 bases, J lost 5 bases, and 11 bases lay in between. This chain's CDR3 is CASSSAGGTEAFF. CDR3 nucleotide sequence: TGTGCCAGCAGTTCCGCAGGTGGGACTGAAGCTTTCTTT.

This clonotype was seen at least ten times. This chain joins TRBV20-1 and TRBJ2-3; D ambiguous. The germline V gene has CDR1 DFQATT and CDR2 SNEGSKA (reference sequence). The CDR3 is 15 amino acids. V gave up 4 bases and J gave up 2 bases, with 16 bases separating them. This CDR3 reads CSANDPAINTDTQYF. As DNA, the CDR3 is TGCAGTGCTAACGACCCAGCGATTAACACAGATACGCAGTATTTT.

This clonotype was observed many times. The chain recombines TRBV6-1 with TRBJ1-4, with 9 nucleotides matching TRBD1. The CDR3 extends over 17 amino acids. With 1 base clipped from V and 8 bases from J, the junction kept 11 bases outside the gene matches. Germline V gene lookup returns CDR1 MNHNS and CDR2 SASEGT. CDR3 DNA: TGTGCCAGCAGTGAAGAGGAGAGTTGGACAGGGGACGAAAAACTGTTTTTT. Protein sequence: CASSEEESWTGDEKLFF.

This clonotype was recorded a few times. The V gene is TRBV14, the J gene TRBJ2-3; no clear D gene. The CDR3 is 13 residues long. CDR1 and CDR2 from the germline V gene are SGHDN and FVKESK. V was cut by 3 bases and J by 6 bases, with 10 bases left in between. CDR3 bases: TGTGCCAGCAGCCAGCTCCCGGTGGATACGCAGTATTTT. Protein sequence: CASSQLPVDTQYF.

This clonotype was seen a handful of times. The chain couples TRBV28 to TRBJ1-6; D not certain. The V end lost 6 bases, the J end lost 4 bases, and 10 bases lay between the germline ends. CDR3 length equals 14 residues. CDR1 and CDR2 (germline): MDHEN, SYDVKM. In DNA form, the CDR3 reads TGTGCCAGCAGCCTAGGACGGTATAATTCACCCCTCCACTTT. Residues: CASSLGRYNSPLHF. The whole variable domain, remainder taken from reference TRBV28 and TRBJ1-6, is DVKVTQSSRYLVKRTGEKVFLECVQDMDHENMFWYRQDPGLGLRLIYFSYDVKMKEKGDIPEGYSVSREKKERFSLILESASTNQTSMYLCASSLGRYNSPLHFGNGTRLTVT.

V gene TRBV7-2 combines with J gene TRBJ1-2; 8 nucleotides align to TRBD1. CDR3 length equals 17 residues. Germline V lookup: CDR1 SGHTA, CDR2 FQGNSA. V lost 2 bases to trimming and J lost 4 bases; unmatched junction nucleotides: 12. The CDR3 DNA follows: TGTGCCAGCAGCTTAAGGCGCGGGACAGGAGAAAGCTATGGCTACACCTTC. Its protein is CASSLRRGTGESYGYTF.

This clonotype appeared many times. V and J are TRBV6-1 and TRBJ1-4, with TRBD1 matching 10 bases. The germline CDR1 and CDR2 sequences are MNHNS and SASEGT. There are 15 residues in the CDR3. The V gene end was trimmed by 6 bases and the J gene end by 10 bases; junction bases not matched to a gene: 11. The CDR3, as DNA: TGTGCCAGCAGAGCGACAGGGGGCACGGTGCGAAAACTGTTTTTT. Protein: CASRATGGTVRKLFF.

This clonotype was observed a few times. The V call is TRBV7-8, the J call TRBJ2-7, with 7 bases aligning to TRBD2. CDR3 length: 18 amino acids. Germline trimming cut 1 base from V and 0 bases from J; bases unmatched to any gene: 12. The germline CDR1 and CDR2 sequences are SGHVS and FQNEAQ. This CDR3 is CASSLGGFSAGPSYEQYF. The CDR3 bases are TGTGCCAGCAGCTTAGGGGGATTTTCAGCGGGACCCTCCTACGAGCAGTACTTC.

In this sample, this clonotype turned up a few times. This chain uses TRBV11-2 with TRBJ2-7, with a tentative D call TRBD2 (6 bases). Trimming removed 5 bases at V and 7 bases at J, with 15 bases between. The CDR3 is made up of 13 amino acids. In germline, CDR1 is SGHAT, CDR2 FQNNGV. In DNA form, the CDR3 reads TGTGCCAGCAGCATCTCTAGCGCGGGAGAGCAGTACTTC. This encodes CASSISSAGEQYF.

The chain has TRBV3-1 and TRBJ1-1, with a weak D call TRBD1 (5 bases). Germline V gives CDR1 LGHDT, CDR2 YNNKEL (reference sequence). V lost 2 bases to trimming and J lost 5 bases, with 12 bases between them. There are 14 residues in the CDR3. Here the CDR3 DNA reads TGTGCCAGCAGCCAAAGCCGGGGCCGAACTGAAGCTTTCTTT. It yields the protein CASSQSRGRTEAFF. The full variable domain, its missing parts supplied by reference TRBV3-1 and TRBJ1-1, is DTAVSQTPKYLVTQMGNDKSIKCEQNLGHDTMYWYKQDSKKFLKIMFSYNNKELIINETVPNRFSPKSPDKAHLNLHINSLELGDSAVYFCASSQSRGRTEAFFGQGTRLTVV.

This clonotype was observed many times. The chain carries TRBV3-1 and TRBJ1-5; D gene unclear. CDR1 and CDR2 from the germline V gene are LGHDT and YNNKEL (reference sequence). V shed 4 bases and J shed 5 bases, with 6 bases lying between them. This CDR3 region has 12 residues. The CDR3 nucleotides read TGTGCCAGCAGCCTCGGACATCAGCCCCAGCATTTT. Translating gives CASSLGHQPQHF.

J is TRBJ1-1 and V is TRBV5-1; D is unclear. Germline CDR1 reads SGHRS; CDR2 reads YFSETQ. Trimming left V 2 bases short and J 4 bases short, with 9 bases between. The CDR3 has 13 residues. The CDR3, as DNA: TGCGCCAGCAGCTTCGACGGGAGCACTGAAGCTTTCTTT. Translated: CASSFDGSTEAFF.

The table lists this clonotype with a few counts. The rearrangement links TRBV7-2 to TRBJ2-7; no clear D. Germline CDR1 and CDR2: SGHTA and FQGNSA. The CDR3 length is 11 residues. Trimming shortened V by 5 bases and J by 6 bases, and 8 bases separated the two germline ends. The CDR3 DNA is TGTGCCAGCAGCCGACGGCTCGAGCAGTACTTC. Translated, it gives CASSRRLEQYF. Using reference TRBV7-2 and TRBJ2-7 for the parts outside the CDR3, the full variable domain is GAGVSQSPSNKVTEKGKDVELRCDPISGHTALYWYRQSLGQGLEFLIYFQGNSAPDKSGLPSDRFSAERTGGSVSTLTIQRTQQEDSAVYLCASSRRLEQYFGPGTRLTVT.

The sample holds one count of this clonotype. The V and J genes are TRBV9 and TRBJ2-7; 9 bases map to TRBD1. V was clipped by 4 bases and J by 6 bases; unmatched bases: 8. CDR1 SGDLS and CDR2 YYNGEE come from the germline V gene. This CDR3 contains 14 residues. The CDR3 protein is CASSKTGGRLEQYF. Written as DNA, the CDR3 is TGTGCCAGCAGCAAAACAGGGGGCCGGCTCGAGCAGTACTTC. The full variable domain, completed using reference TRBV9 and TRBJ2-7, is DSGVTQTPKHLITATGQRVTLRCSPRSGDLSVYWYQQSLDQGLQFLIQYYNGEERAKGNILERFSAQQFPDLHSELNLSSLELGDSALYFCASSKTGGRLEQYFGPGTRLTVT.

V is TRBV9 and J is TRBJ2-5; D is unresolved. This CDR3 has 15 amino acids. V shed 0 bases and J shed 5 bases, with 14 bases lying between them. Germline lookup yields CDR1 SGDLS and CDR2 YYNGEE. The CDR3 is CASSVGGSPGETQYF. In DNA form, the CDR3 reads TGTGCCAGCAGCGTAGGAGGCTCACCTGGGGAGACCCAGTACTTC.

V usage is TRBV7-9 and J usage is TRBJ2-7; tentatively, D is TRBD1 or TRBD2 (5 bases each). V was trimmed by 4 bases and J by 2 bases, leaving 12 bases between them. Looked up from germline, CDR1 is SEHNR and CDR2 is FQNEAQ (reference sequence). The CDR3 has 14 amino acids. In nucleotides, the CDR3 is TGTGCCAGCAGCTCGAGCAGGGAGCCCTACGAGCAGTACTTC. Protein sequence: CASSSSREPYEQYF.

This clonotype showed up many times. This sequence joins TRBV6-1 and TRBJ1-5; unclear D gene. The CDR3 is 13 residues long. Germline values: CDR1 MNHNS, CDR2 SASEGT. Trimming cost V 4 bases and J 2 bases, with 6 bases left between them. CDR3 residues: CASSGYGNQPQHF. In nucleotides, the CDR3 is TGTGCCAGCAGTGGCTATGGCAATCAGCCCCAGCATTTT.

This clonotype was detected many times. The chain is built from TRBV7-6 and TRBJ2-2; D not certain. The V gene's germline CDR1 is SGHVS and CDR2 FNYEAQ. This CDR3 contains 16 residues. The germline V and J ends were trimmed by 1 base and 1 base, with 10 bases remaining between them. CDR3 residues: CASSLEGLVNTGELFF. Here the CDR3 DNA reads TGTGCCAGCAGCTTAGAAGGGCTCGTGAACACCGGGGAGCTGTTTTTT.

This clonotype was observed a few times. The chain joins TRBV7-9 to TRBJ2-7, with D perhaps assigned TRBD1 or TRBD2 (5 bases each). Trimming left V 5 bases short and J 6 bases short, with 17 bases between. Germline-derived CDR1 and CDR2 are SEHNR and FQNEAQ (reference sequence). CDR3 length: 14 amino acids. The CDR3 loop reads CASSTSGRGGEQYV. Here the CDR3 DNA reads TGTGCCAGCAGCACCTCGGGACGAGGAGGCGAGCAGTACGTC.